The 13 T cell receptor beta chains in this list originate from one sample, sequenced in a study of CD8+CD57+ T cells in acquired aplastic anemia (dated by TCRdb to between 2018 and 2020). Reads for this sample came from an Illumina HiSeq 2000. Profiling of TCR beta VDJ combinations and CDR3 sequences used genomic DNA as the template. TCRdb handled the public reads itself, with Q25 trimming in fastp and clone calling in MiXCR, and kept productive beta chains. Each entry is one CDR3 protein sequence, shown with its most common DNA and genes. The sample includes just over 400,000 distinct CDR3 sequences, with under 80% observed a single time. The ten largest make up 3.5% to 4.5% of the sample. Sequences were obtained from sorted CD4+, CD8+, or CD8+CD57+ T cells (not recorded which) from PBMCs. Every receptor here comes from a human donor in good health, serving as a control.

Comments on this clonotype: The junction departs from the called germline gene at one end, perhaps through a read error. This chain joins TRBV2 and TRBJ2-2; TRBD1 is a possible D gene (7 bases). CDR3 length: 14 amino acids. CDR1 is SNHLY and CDR2 is FYNNEI in the germline V gene. CDR3 residues: CVSSPQGGAGELFF. The DNA for the CDR3 is TGTGTCAGCAGCCCTCAGGGGGGCGCCGGGGAGCTGTTTTTT.

This clonotype was recorded at least ten times. The V and J genes are TRBV12-3 or TRBV12-4 and TRBJ2-7; possibly TRBD2 for D (6 bases). The CDR3 contains 16 residues. V lost 6 bases and J lost 4, with 22 bases in between. In nucleotides, the CDR3 is TGTGCCAGCAGACCGGGGGATGGCAGACTTTTTTACGAGCAGTACTTC. Residues: CASRPGDGRLFYEQYF.

As to this clonotype: Germline is not matched at one junction end, which may reflect a read error. The chain combines TRBV10-3 with TRBJ2-3, with D maybe TRBD2 (7 bases). The germline V gene has CDR1 ENHRY and CDR2 SYGVKD. The CDR3 totals 15 residues. CDR3 coding DNA: TGTGCCAGCAGTGTCCGCGCGGGGGCGGGTGATGCGCAGTATTTT. Translating gives CASSVRAGAGDAQYF.

The genes are TRBV20-1 and TRBJ2-1; the match to TRBD2 covers 10 bases. The CDR3 loop spans 15 amino acids. CDR1 and CDR2 (germline): DFQATT, SNEGSKA (reference sequence). V lost 0 bases and J lost 10; bases outside the gene matches: 9. CDR3 DNA sequence: TGCAGTGCTAGAGATAGCAGCGGGGGGGCCGGGGAGCAGTTCTTC. It encodes CSARDSSGGAGEQFF.

This clonotype occurred many times. The chain carries TRBV28 and TRBJ1-5; tentatively, D is TRBD1 (5 bases). V lost 6 bases, J lost 2 bases, and 17 bases lay in between. The CDR3 length is 16 residues. In germline, CDR1 is MDHEN, CDR2 SYDVKM. Here the CDR3 DNA reads TGTGCCAGCAGCACAGCGGGCGGGGCAGGCAATCAGCCCCAGCATTTT. Translation gives CASSTAGGAGNQPQHF.

As concerns this clonotype: The CDR3 end shows no conserved phenylalanine or tryptophan, and so a read error is likely. Because the CDR3's place on the DNA is in doubt, the DNA is left out and the CDR3 is given as listed by TCRdb. The rearrangement uses TRBV2 and TRBJ1-2; TRBD1 is taken as the D call from the table, unchecked against the DNA. Germline V lookup: CDR1 SNHLY, CDR2 FYNNEI. The CDR3 extends over 15 residues, inclusive of both ends. CDR3 region: CASITTGGVGYTFGS.

V gene TRBV7-9 combines with J gene TRBJ2-1; D not resolved. The CDR3 is 17 residues long. The V and J ends lost 4 bases and 1 base respectively, with 17 bases between them. Germline assignment: CDR1 SEHNR and CDR2 FQNEAQ (reference sequence). CDR3 loop: CASSSRRGVPSYNEQFF. CDR3 DNA: TGTGCCAGCAGCTCCCGACGTGGAGTACCTTCCTACAATGAGCAGTTCTTC.

Notes on this clonotype: The conserved phenylalanine or tryptophan is not found at the CDR3 terminus, so this likely reflects a read error. The DNA is left out, because the CDR3 cannot be placed on it with certainty; the CDR3 is given as TCRdb lists it. The chain recombines TRBV7-6 with TRBJ2-5. Counting both end residues, the CDR3 totals 13 amino acids. Germline CDR1 reads SGHVS; CDR2 reads FNYEAQ. CDR3 amino acids: CASSITYDQNFYP.

Notes on this clonotype: Germline and junction disagree at one end, which may indicate a read error. V and J are TRBV20-1 and TRBJ1-2; D remains unclear. The CDR3 extends over 14 amino acids. Germline V lookup: CDR1 DFQATT, CDR2 SNEGSKA (reference sequence). CDR3 sequence: CSAMDAEANYGYTF. The CDR3 DNA reads TGCAGTGCAATGGATGCCGAAGCTAATTATGGCTACACCTTC.

With regard to this clonotype: One end of the junction does not line up with germline, which may come from a read error. The V and J genes are TRBV7-8 and TRBJ1-3; D gene unclear. Germline V gene sequence: CDR1 SGHVS, CDR2 FQNEAQ. The CDR3 totals 15 residues. This CDR3 is CASRLAGSSENTIYF. Written as DNA, the CDR3 is TGTGCCAGCAGACTGGCGGGGAGCTCTGAAAACACCATATATTTT.

This chain uses TRBV7-2 with TRBJ1-2; D gene uncertain. V shed 1 base and J shed 14 bases, with 23 bases lying between them. This CDR3 contains 15 residues. CDR1 and CDR2 (germline): SGHTA, FQGNSA. The CDR3 sequence: CASSLVVGLGQPQTF. The CDR3 DNA reads TGTGCCAGCAGCTTAGTCGTGGGTTTGGGTCAGCCCCAGACCTTC.

Worth noting for this clonotype: Given the absence of the conserved phenylalanine or tryptophan at the CDR3 end, a read error is likely. The limits of the CDR3 on the DNA are not certain, so only TCRdb's listed CDR3 is given. This chain connects TRBV9 to TRBJ2-3; the table assigns TRBD1, which was not confirmed against the DNA. The CDR3 is 13 residues long, counting both termini. Germline CDR1 SGDLS, CDR2 YYNGEE. The chain's CDR3 is CASSLVSVAPIHL.

The sample holds many counts of this clonotype. V and J are TRBV7-2 and TRBJ2-1; D unclear. The CDR3 runs to 14 residues. V was pared by 3 bases and J by 6 bases, with 12 bases between. CDR1 and CDR2 from the germline V gene are SGHTA and FQGNSA. The CDR3 loop reads CASSLSRTLNEQFF. The CDR3 nucleotides are TGTGCCAGCAGCTTGAGCAGGACCCTCAATGAGCAGTTCTTC.